This T cell receptor (beta chain) was captured in a study of shared clonotypes between healthy human individuals. Trimming removed 7 bases from V and 11 bases from J, with 21 bases in between. The CDR3 has 15 residues. Germline V lookup: CDR1 SNHLY, CDR2 FYNNEI. Naive CD8 populations comprised CD45RO-negative cells positively selected for CCR7, excluding terminally differentiated effector memory CD45RA+ cells. All donors qualified as healthy HIV-negative adults and had experienced no recent acute infections or vaccinations. About this clone itself: What it binds is not known.

Clones were sequenced by immunoSEQ multiplex PCR, and TCRdb holds only the in-frame ones, with some missing. The sample consists of around 560,000 clones, approximately 95% of them appearing once. Study-wide results and limits: Larger richness was generally estimated for naive than memory subsets. Incomplete sequencing of sorted subsets was indicated by rarefaction despite large depth. The study found lower generation probabilities in non-shared clonotypes than in those shared by all four donors.

This receptor was identified in a woman aged 25 to 39 in good health. The chain has TRBV2 and TRBJ1-6; maybe TRBD1 (5 bases). Sequenced input: naive CD8+ T cells sorted from blood. Here the CDR3 reads CASKERGGDTPPLHF. CDR3 bases: TGTGCCAGCAAAGAAAGGGGAGGGGATACCCCACCCCTCCACTTT.